These T cell receptor beta chains were read from a single sample in a study of T cells in Graves' hyperthyroidism and ophthalmopathy. TCRdb reanalysed the multiplex PCR reads using MiXCR and keeps one entry per CDR3 protein. The repertoire holds some 300,000 distinct CDR3 sequences, with approximately 14% as singletons. Input material: blood. The receptors stem from a woman aged 40-49 years with Graves' hyperthyroidism. The CDR3 runs from the conserved cysteine through the conserved F or W. Fields, in order: V gene, clone size, J gene, D gene, CDR3 DNA, CDR3 protein. The D gene is left open where the match is weak. Part of the rows lack a size; the others show once, few, many or a class for expanded clones.

TRBV20-1	-	TRBJ2-3	-	TGCAGTGCCATTCGAGGGGACTCTAGCACAGATACGCAGTATTTT	CSAIRGDSSTDTQYF
TRBV2	many	TRBJ1-2	-	TGTGCCAGCAGTGTGACTGAGAACTATGGCTACACCTTC	CASSVTENYGYTF
TRBV4-2	-	TRBJ2-5	-	TGTGCCAGCAGCCAAGAGAGTCATTGGGAAACAGGGTTTATGGAGACCCAGTACTTC	CASSQESHWETGFMETQYF
TRBV6-1	-	TRBJ2-2	-	TGTGCCAGCAGTGCAGCAGCGAGCACCGGGGAGCTGTTTTTT	CASSAAASTGELFF
TRBV7-2	many	TRBJ2-3	-	TGTGCCAGCAGCCCCCCGGAGGGAGTGGGCACAGATACGCAGTATTTT	CASSPPEGVGTDTQYF
TRBV30	many	TRBJ1-1	TRBD1	TGTGCCTGGAAAGGTTCAGGGGGTACCGAAGCTTTCTTT	CAWKGSGGTEAFF
TRBV9	many	TRBJ2-5	-	TGTGCCAGCAGTGTTTCGAGCCAAGAGACCCAGTACTTC	CASSVSSQETQYF
TRBV28	-	TRBJ1-1	TRBD1	TGTGCCAGCAGTTTGATTCTCGGAGGACAGGGGTCGAACACTGAAGCTTTCTTT	CASSLILGGQGSNTEAFF
TRBV20-1	-	TRBJ2-2	-	TGCAGTGCAGGGGGGGTAAACACCGGGGAGCTGTTTTTT	CSAGGVNTGELFF
TRBV12-3/TRBV12-4	few	TRBJ2-3	TRBD1	TGTGCCAGCAGTTCAGTTCTTACCGGGACAGGGGCCACAGATACGCAGTATTTT	CASSSVLTGTGATDTQYF
TRBV27	many	TRBJ2-7	-	TGTGCCAGCAGTTTAGGGGGTCCGACTCTTTACGAGCAGTACTTC	CASSLGGPTLYEQYF
TRBV7-8	many	TRBJ1-2	-	TGTGCCAGCAGCGCGAACCGACAGGTCTATGGCTACACCTTC	CASSANRQVYGYTF
TRBV29-1	many	TRBJ2-5	TRBD2	TGCAGCGTTGAAGTGGGGACTAGCGGGAGAGGCGGGACCCAGTACTTC	CSVEVGTSGRGGTQYF
TRBV2	many	TRBJ2-4	-	TGTGCCAGCAGTGACGGACATTCGGTCGCCAAAAACATTCAGTACTTC	CASSDGHSVAKNIQYF
TRBV6-2/TRBV6-3	many	TRBJ2-7	TRBD1	TGTGCCAGCGCCCGACAGGGGACCTCCTACGAGCAGTACTTC	CASARQGTSYEQYF
TRBV20-1	many	TRBJ2-5	TRBD1	TGCAGTGCTAGCGGGACAGATTACCAAGAGACCCAGTACTTC	CSASGTDYQETQYF
TRBV7-2	many	TRBJ2-5	-	TGTGCCAGCAGCTCTATGACTAAAGAGACCCAGTACTTC	CASSSMTKETQYF
TRBV18	many	TRBJ1-2	-	TGTGCCAGCCGACAGGTTCTCTATGGCTACACCTTC	CASRQVLYGYTF
TRBV4-1	few	TRBJ2-7	-	TGCGCCAGCAGCCAAGACGGTAGGGTCCACGAGCAGTACTTC	CASSQDGRVHEQYF
TRBV6-1	many	TRBJ1-6	-	TGTGCCAGCAGTGAGCGGGGGGCGTTTTCACCCCTCCACTTT	CASSERGAFSPLHF
TRBV13	-	TRBJ1-5	-	TGTGCCAGCAGCTTAGGGGTTCGCAGCAATCAGCCCCAGCATTTT	CASSLGVRSNQPQHF
TRBV29-1	many	TRBJ2-3	-	TGCAGCGTTGAAGTCGTAACAGATACGCAGTATTTT	CSVEVVTDTQYF
TRBV28	few	TRBJ2-1	TRBD1	TGTGCCAGCAGTCCCACCGGGACAGGGTCCTACAATGAGCAGTTCTTC	CASSPTGTGSYNEQFF
TRBV30	many	TRBJ1-4	TRBD1	TGTGCCTGGAGTGCGACAGGGCTGAGGGAAAAACTGTTTTTT	CAWSATGLREKLFF
TRBV27	many	TRBJ1-1	-	TGTGCCAGCAGTACCGATCAGGGTAACACTGAAGCTTTCTTT	CASSTDQGNTEAFF
TRBV5-6	-	TRBJ2-1	TRBD2	TGTGCCAGCAGCTTGGCCCTAGCGGGTGCCTACAATGAGCAGTTCTTC	CASSLALAGAYNEQFF
TRBV6-1	many	TRBJ2-7	TRBD2	TGTGCCACCCTTCCCCGGGGGGGCTCCGAGCAGTACTTC	CATLPRGGSEQYF
TRBV18	many	TRBJ1-1	-	TGTGCCAGCTCACCATACGATGAAGCTTTCTTT	CASSPYDEAFF
TRBV20-1	-	TRBJ2-7	TRBD2	TGCAATGCTAGCGGGAGGGCCGGGTACGAGCAGTACTTC	CNASGRAGYEQYF
TRBV28	-	TRBJ2-7	TRBD2	TGTGCCAGCAGTTCCCGGGGGGCCTACGAGCAGTACTTC	CASSSRGAYEQYF
TRBV19	few	TRBJ1-1	TRBD1	TGTGCCAGTAGTAGGGGACAGGGTTACACTGAAGCTTTCTTT	CASSRGQGYTEAFF
TRBV3-1	many	TRBJ2-3	TRBD2	TGTGCCAGCAGCCAAGGCCTAGCGGGAGGCACAGATACGCAGTATTTT	CASSQGLAGGTDTQYF
TRBV28	many	TRBJ2-1	-	TGTGCCAGCAGGGGCGGGACAGCAGCCCTGTTACCCAATGAGCAGTTCTTC	CASRGGTAALLPNEQFF
TRBV28	many	TRBJ2-3	TRBD2	TGTGCCAGCAGCCCAGGGACTAGCGGGAGGGGCCCAGATACGCAGTATTTT	CASSPGTSGRGPDTQYF
TRBV12-3/TRBV12-4	many	TRBJ1-2	-	TGTGCCAGCAGTGAGGGAAACTATGGCTACACCTTC	CASSEGNYGYTF
TRBV20-1	-	TRBJ2-5	TRBD2	TGCAGTGCTGGAGTAATAGGGACTAGCGGAGAGACCCAGTACTTC	CSAGVIGTSGETQYF
TRBV6-1	-	TRBJ1-5	-	TGTGCCAGCAGTGAACCCGCAGGGGTCCAGCCCCAGCATTTT	CASSEPAGVQPQHF
TRBV3-1	-	TRBJ2-1	TRBD2	TGTGCCAGCAGCCAAGGTGGCGGGAGCTCCTACAATGAGCAGTTCTTC	CASSQGGGSSYNEQFF
TRBV27	few	TRBJ2-2	TRBD2	TGTGCCAGCCGAGCGGGAACGGGCACCGGGGAGCTGTTTTTT	CASRAGTGTGELFF
TRBV7-9	many	TRBJ1-1	-	TGTGCCAGCAGCCATACGACTGGTAACACTGAAGCTTTCTTT	CASSHTTGNTEAFF